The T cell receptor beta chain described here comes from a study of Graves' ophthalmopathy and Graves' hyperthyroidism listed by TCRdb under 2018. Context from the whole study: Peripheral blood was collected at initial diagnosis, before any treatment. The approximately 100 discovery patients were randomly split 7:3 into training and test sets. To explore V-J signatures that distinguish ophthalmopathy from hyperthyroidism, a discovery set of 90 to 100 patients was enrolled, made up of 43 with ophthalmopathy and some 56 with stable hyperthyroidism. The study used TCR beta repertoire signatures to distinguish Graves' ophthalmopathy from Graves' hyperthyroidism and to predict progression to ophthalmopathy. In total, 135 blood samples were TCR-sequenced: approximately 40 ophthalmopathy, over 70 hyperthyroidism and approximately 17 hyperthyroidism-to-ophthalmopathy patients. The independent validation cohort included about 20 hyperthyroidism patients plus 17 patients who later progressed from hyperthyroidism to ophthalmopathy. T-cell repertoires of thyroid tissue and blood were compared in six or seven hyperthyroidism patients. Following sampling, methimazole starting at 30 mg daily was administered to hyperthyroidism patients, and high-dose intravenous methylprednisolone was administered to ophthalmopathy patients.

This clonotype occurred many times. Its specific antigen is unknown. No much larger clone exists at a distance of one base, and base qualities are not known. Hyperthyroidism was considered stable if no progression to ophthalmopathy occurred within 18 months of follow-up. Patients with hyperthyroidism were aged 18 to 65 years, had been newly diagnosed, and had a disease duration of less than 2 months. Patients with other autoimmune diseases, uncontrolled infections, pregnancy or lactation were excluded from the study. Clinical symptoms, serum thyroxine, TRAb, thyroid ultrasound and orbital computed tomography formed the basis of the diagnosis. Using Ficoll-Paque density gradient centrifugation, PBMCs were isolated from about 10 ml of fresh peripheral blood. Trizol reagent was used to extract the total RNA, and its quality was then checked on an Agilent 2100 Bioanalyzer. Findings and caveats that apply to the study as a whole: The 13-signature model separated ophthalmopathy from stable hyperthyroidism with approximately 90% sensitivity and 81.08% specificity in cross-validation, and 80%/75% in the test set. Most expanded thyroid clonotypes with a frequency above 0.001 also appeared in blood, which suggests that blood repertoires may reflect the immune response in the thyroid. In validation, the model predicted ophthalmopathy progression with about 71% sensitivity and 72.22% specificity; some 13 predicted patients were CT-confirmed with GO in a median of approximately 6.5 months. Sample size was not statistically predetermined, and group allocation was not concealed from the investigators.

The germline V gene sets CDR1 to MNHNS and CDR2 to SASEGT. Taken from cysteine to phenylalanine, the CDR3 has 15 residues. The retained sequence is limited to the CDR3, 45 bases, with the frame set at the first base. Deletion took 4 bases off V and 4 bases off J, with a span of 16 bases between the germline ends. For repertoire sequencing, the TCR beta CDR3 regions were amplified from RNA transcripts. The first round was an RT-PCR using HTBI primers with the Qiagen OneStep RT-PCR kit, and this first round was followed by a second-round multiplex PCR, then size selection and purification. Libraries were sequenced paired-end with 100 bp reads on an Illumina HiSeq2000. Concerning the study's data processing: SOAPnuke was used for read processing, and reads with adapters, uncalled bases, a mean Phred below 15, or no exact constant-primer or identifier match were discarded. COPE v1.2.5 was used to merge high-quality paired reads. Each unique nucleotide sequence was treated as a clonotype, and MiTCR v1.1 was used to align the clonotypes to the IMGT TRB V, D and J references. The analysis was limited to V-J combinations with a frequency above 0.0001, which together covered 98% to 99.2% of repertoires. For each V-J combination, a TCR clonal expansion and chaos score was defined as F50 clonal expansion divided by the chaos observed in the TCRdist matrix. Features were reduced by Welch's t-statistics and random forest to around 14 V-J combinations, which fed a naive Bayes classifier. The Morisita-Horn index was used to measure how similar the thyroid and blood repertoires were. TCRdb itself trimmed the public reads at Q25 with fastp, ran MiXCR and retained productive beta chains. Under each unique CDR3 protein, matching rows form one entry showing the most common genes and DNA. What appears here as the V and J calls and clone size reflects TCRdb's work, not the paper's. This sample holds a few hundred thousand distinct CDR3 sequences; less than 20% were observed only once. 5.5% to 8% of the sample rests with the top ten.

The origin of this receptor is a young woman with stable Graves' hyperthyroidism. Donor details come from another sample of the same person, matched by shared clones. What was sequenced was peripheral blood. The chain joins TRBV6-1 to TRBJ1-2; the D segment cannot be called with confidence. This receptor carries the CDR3 CASSVGPVGIYGYTF. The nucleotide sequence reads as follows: TGTGCCAGCAGTGTCGGTCCCGTGGGTATCTATGGCTACACCTTC.